Included here is one T cell receptor beta chain sequence, with context. V was clipped by 5 bases and J by 0 bases, with 14 bases between them. The CDR3 is made up of 14 amino acids. Per germline, CDR1 GTSNPN and CDR2 SVGIG (reference sequence). TCRdb's table, derived via immunoSEQ multiplex PCR, lists solely in-frame clones and lacks some. The sample yields approximately 220,000 clones, over 80% seen once. Ages ranged from roughly 18 to 100 years, with residence in 24 US areas. Participants' own reports of clinical history determined their cohort assignment. Cohort 3 recovery required two negative PCRs, clearance, or symptom resolution. The data originate from a study of blood T cell repertoires in COVID-19. Overall study: PBMCs, B-cell-depleted T cells, or T cells provided the cDNA or gDNA that made up the material.

Sequencing input: PBMCs or T cells enriched from blood (not recorded which). V gene TRBV30 combines with J gene TRBJ2-7; tentatively, D is TRBD1 (6 bases). The TCR comes from a man under 40 who had recovered from COVID-19. The CDR3 DNA sequence: TGTGCCTGGGCGAAGGACAGCCTCTCCTACGAGCAGTACTTC. This encodes CAWAKDSLSYEQYF.